The 29 T cell receptor beta chains in this list originate from one sample, sequenced in a study of regulatory T cells in long-lasting Graves disease. The time point here: newly diagnosed GD, antithyroid drugs for less than 3 months. Construction of the TCR library relied on RNA isolated from PBMCs. With iRepertoire HTBI primers and Arm-PCR of CDR3 regions, TCR beta libraries were built. Each CDR3 protein gets one entry after TCRdb re-called the multiplex PCR reads with MiXCR. Of hundreds of thousands of distinct CDR3 sequences listed, 15% to 20% are singletons. The same sample was also used in a study of T cells in Graves' hyperthyroidism and ophthalmopathy.

Sequences were derived from peripheral blood mononuclear cells (PBMCs), sampled at new diagnosis, from a patient treated with antithyroid drugs. Receptors were obtained from a man aged 18 to 30 with Graves disease.

This clonotype came up many times. The rearrangement joins TRBV3-1 to TRBJ1-1; D is unresolved. Germline values: CDR1 LGHDT, CDR2 YNNKEL (reference sequence). The CDR3 runs 13 residues. Between the trimmed V and J ends, which lost 4 bases and 5 bases, there was a span of 11 bases. CDR3 region: CASSPPPGTEAFF. CDR3 sequence (DNA): TGTGCCAGCAGCCCCCCCCCCGGAACTGAAGCTTTCTTT.

Note on this clonotype: This may stem from a read error, because a much larger clone lies one nucleotide away. This chain uses TRBV11-3 with TRBJ2-7; D uncertain. CDR1 and CDR2 (germline): SGHNT, YENEEA. This CDR3 contains 13 residues. The CDR3 coding sequence is TGTGCCAGCGGCTTTGGTCCGTACTCCGAGCAGTACTTC. Amino acid sequence: CASGFGPYSEQYF.

Ten or more counts support this clonotype. The chain employs TRBV9 and TRBJ2-1, with D tentatively TRBD2 (6 bases). V was trimmed by 3 bases and J by 0 bases, leaving 10 bases between them. The CDR3 runs 15 residues. Germline V gene sequence: CDR1 SGDLS, CDR2 YYNGEE. The CDR3 region has the DNA TGTGCCAGCAGCGGAGGACTACGCTCCTACAATGAGCAGTTCTTC. Residues: CASSGGLRSYNEQFF.

In its sample, this clonotype was seen many times. The rearrangement joins TRBV30 to TRBJ1-5; D call uncertain. The germline CDR1 and CDR2 sequences are GTSNPN and SVGIG (reference sequence). V was shortened by 1 base and J by 9 bases, with 10 bases between the two germline ends. The CDR3 extends over 12 amino acids. CDR3 nucleotide sequence: TGTGCCTGGAGTGACGGTCCTAGGCCCCAGCATTTT. Translation gives CAWSDGPRPQHF.

The sample holds a few counts of this clonotype. An end of the junction differs from the germline gene, which may be a read error. The chain is built from TRBV7-3 and TRBJ2-1; TRBD1 matches at 12 bases. The CDR3 is 15 residues long. Germline V gene sequence: CDR1 SGHTA, CDR2 FQGTGA. The CDR3 loop reads CASSPGQGAYSEQFF. The CDR3 nucleotides read TGTGCCAGCAGCCCGGGACAGGGGGCCTACAGTGAGCAGTTCTTC.

Only a few counts were recorded for this clonotype. A much larger clone differs from this one at a single base, so this may be a read error. J is TRBJ2-7 and V is TRBV20-1; D perhaps matches TRBD1 (6 bases). The CDR3 runs to 13 residues. CDR1 and CDR2 from the germline V gene are DFQATT and SNEGSKA (reference sequence). This CDR3 reads CSVFGTRPYEQYF. CDR3 bases: TGCAGCGTATTCGGGACAAGACCATACGAGCAGTACTTC.

This clonotype was picked up many times. V and J are TRBV20-1 and TRBJ2-1; 11 bases line up with TRBD2. The CDR3 is 15 amino acids. Germline V gene data show CDR1 as DFQATT and CDR2 as SNEGSKA (reference sequence). Trimming took 1 base from V and 9 from J; bases not matched to a gene: 8. The CDR3 nucleotides read TGCAGTGCTAGAGTCGGGACTAGCGGAGTTGGTGAGCAGTTCTTC. Translated: CSARVGTSGVGEQFF.

The genes are TRBV30 and TRBJ2-7; weak D call: TRBD2 (6 bases). Trimming pared 5 bases from V and 0 bases from J, leaving 11 bases between. Germline V CDR1 and CDR2: GTSNPN, SVGIG (reference sequence). This CDR3 spans 13 amino acids. CDR3: CAWGGSLSYEQYF. CDR3 DNA sequence: TGTGCCTGGGGGGGGTCCCTCTCCTACGAGCAGTACTTC.

The rearrangement joins TRBV5-6 to TRBJ1-4; D is unclear. V was pared by 0 bases and J by 3 bases, with 15 bases between. Germline-derived CDR1 and CDR2 are SGHDT and YYEEEE. CDR3 length: 17 amino acids. This chain's CDR3 is CASSLAVGPVPNEKLFF. CDR3 nucleotide sequence: TGTGCCAGCAGCTTGGCCGTAGGCCCAGTACCTAATGAAAAACTGTTTTTT.

In this sample, this clonotype turned up many times. The chain joins TRBV28 to TRBJ2-7, with 8 bases lining up with TRBD2. There are 14 residues in the CDR3. V lost 11 bases, J lost 1 base, and 10 bases stayed unmatched. From germline, CDR1 is MDHEN and CDR2 SYDVKM. The CDR3 sequence is CASGGGRPSYEQYF. The CDR3 bases are TGTGCCTCGGGGGGGGGACGGCCATCCTACGAGCAGTACTTC.

This clonotype was recorded at least ten times. The V gene is TRBV28, the J gene TRBJ2-1; TRBD2 might be the D (6 bases). This CDR3 is built from 16 residues. Trimming shortened V by 2 bases and J by 2 bases, and 13 bases separated the two germline ends. Germline CDR1 MDHEN, CDR2 SYDVKM. This chain's CDR3 is CASSLGGLRTYNEQFF. DNA for the CDR3: TGTGCCAGCAGTTTAGGGGGACTCCGGACCTACAATGAGCAGTTCTTC.

There are many counts of this clonotype. V gene TRBV28 combines with J gene TRBJ2-7; tentatively, D is TRBD1 or TRBD2 (6 bases each). Trimming left V 6 bases short and J 3 bases short, with 18 bases between. This CDR3 region has 15 residues. Germline V lookup: CDR1 MDHEN, CDR2 SYDVKM. CDR3 residues: CASSLEGGFIYEQYF. The CDR3 coding sequence is TGTGCCAGCAGCTTGGAGGGGGGATTTATCTACGAGCAGTACTTC.

Worth noting for this clonotype: One end of the junction varies from germline; a read error may be responsible. This chain uses TRBV5-1 with TRBJ2-1; D gene ambiguous. The CDR3 runs to 13 residues. Germline V gene data show CDR1 as SGHRS and CDR2 as YFSETQ. CDR3 protein: CASSVTQNNEQFF. CDR3 DNA sequence: TGTGCCAGCAGCGTGACCCAAAACAATGAGCAGTTCTTC.

This clonotype was detected a few times. The chain carries TRBV10-3 and TRBJ2-3; a possible D gene is TRBD2 (7 bases). The germline V gene encodes CDR1 ENHRY and CDR2 SYGVKD. This CDR3 is built from 16 residues. Trimming took off 6 bases at V and 6 bases at J, with 22 bases between the two ends. Written as DNA, the CDR3 is TGTGCCATCAGGACAGCAGGGGAGGGGACCCGGGATACGCAGTATTTT. It encodes CAIRTAGEGTRDTQYF.

This clonotype has at least ten counts. This chain uses TRBV12-3 or TRBV12-4 with TRBJ2-4; unclear D gene. With 4 bases removed from V and 4 bases from J, the gap between germline ends came to 14 bases. The CDR3 covers 15 residues. The CDR3: CASSSLSPQKNIQYF. DNA for the CDR3: TGTGCCAGCAGTTCCCTTTCTCCGCAGAAAAACATTCAGTACTTC.

This clonotype has just a few counts. The V call is TRBV5-1, the J call TRBJ2-7; possibly TRBD1 or TRBD2 for D (5 bases each). V was shortened by 0 bases and J by 6 bases, with 19 bases between the two germline ends. CDR3 size: 16 residues. The germline V gene has CDR1 SGHRS and CDR2 YFSETQ. CDR3 in amino acids: CASSLAVSRGGGEQYF. Here the CDR3 DNA reads TGCGCCAGCAGCTTGGCAGTGTCCCGGGGCGGAGGCGAGCAGTACTTC.

The chain combines TRBV19 with TRBJ2-2; D perhaps matches TRBD2 (7 bases). V was shortened by 1 base and J by 6 bases, with 9 bases between the two germline ends. Germline V gene sequence: CDR1 LNHDA, CDR2 SQIVND (reference sequence). The CDR3 is 14 residues long. CDR3 amino acids: CASSIVGGAGELFF. DNA of the CDR3: TGTGCCAGTAGTATAGTAGGGGGGGCCGGGGAGCTGTTTTTT.

This clonotype was counted ten times or more. The rearrangement joins TRBV7-9 to TRBJ1-2, with D possibly matching TRBD1 (5 bases). Germline values: CDR1 SEHNR, CDR2 FQNEAQ (reference sequence). Trimming removed 4 bases from V and 8 bases from J, with 11 bases in between. The CDR3 is made up of 12 amino acids. The CDR3 sequence: CASSSRAVGYTF. For the CDR3, the DNA is TGTGCCAGCAGCTCCAGGGCGGTCGGCTACACCTTC. The complete variable domain, with remaining parts taken from reference TRBV7-9 and TRBJ1-2, reads DTGVSQNPRHKITKRGQNVTFRCDPISEHNRLYWYRQTLGQGPEFLTYFQNEAQLEKSRLLSDRFSAERPKGSFSTLEIQRTEQGDSAMYLCASSSRAVGYTFGSGTRLTVV.

Many counts were recorded for this clonotype. The rearrangement joins TRBV11-3 to TRBJ2-1, with TRBD1 matching 7 bases. The CDR3 contains 13 residues. Germline assignment: CDR1 SGHNT and CDR2 YENEEA. The trim removed 4 bases at V and 8 bases at J, leaving 5 bases unmatched. This CDR3 reads CASSSPGQDEQFF. The CDR3 DNA sequence: TGTGCCAGCAGCTCCCCTGGACAGGATGAGCAGTTCTTC.

This clonotype was detected a few times. The rearrangement joins TRBV29-1 to TRBJ1-1, with 7 nucleotides matching TRBD1. Germline V gene data show CDR1 as SQVTM and CDR2 as ANQGSEA. The J segment lost 4 bases and the V segment lost 6 bases, leaving 8 bases of the junction unmatched. The CDR3 covers 13 residues. CDR3 DNA sequence: TGCAGCGTAACACAGGGGAGGAGCACTGAAGCTTTCTTT. As protein: CSVTQGRSTEAFF.

The gene calls are TRBV5-5 and TRBJ2-5; the D is unclear. The length of the CDR3 is 14 residues. Germline values: CDR1 SGHKS, CDR2 YYEKEE (reference sequence). V was trimmed by 2 bases and J by 4 bases, leaving 12 bases between them. The CDR3 spells CASSLRVVGETQYF. The CDR3 region has the DNA TGTGCCAGCAGCTTAAGAGTAGTCGGAGAGACCCAGTACTTC.

This clonotype was observed a few times. V is TRBV5-6 and J is TRBJ1-5; D is perhaps TRBD1 (5 bases). Looked up from germline, CDR1 is SGHDT and CDR2 is YYEEEE. The length of the CDR3 is 14 residues. V lost 5 bases, J lost 7 bases, and 16 bases lay in between. CDR3 amino acids: CASSWAGARQPQHF. The CDR3 DNA follows: TGTGCCAGCAGTTGGGCTGGGGCCCGCCAGCCCCAGCATTTT.

This clonotype was detected only a few times. The rearrangement joins TRBV30 to TRBJ2-5; D gene unclear. This CDR3 has 12 amino acids. Germline-derived CDR1 and CDR2 are GTSNPN and SVGIG (reference sequence). Trimming stripped 4 bases from V and 2 bases from J, with 8 bases between. The CDR3 DNA follows: TGTGCCTGGACAGGCGATCAAGAGACCCAGTACTTC. The encoded protein is CAWTGDQETQYF.

This clonotype has only a few counts. The chain links TRBV6-1 to TRBJ2-1, with 9 bases that match TRBD2. The germline V gene encodes CDR1 MNHNS and CDR2 SASEGT. CDR3 length: 16 amino acids. V shed 7 bases and J 0 bases; nucleotides not matched to a gene: 7. CDR3 in DNA: TGTGCCAGCACCCGACTAGCGGAAGACTCCTACAATGAGCAGTTCTTC. Its protein product is CASTRLAEDSYNEQFF.

This clonotype was seen at least ten times. The chain joins TRBV18 to TRBJ2-1; TRBD2 aligns across 12 bases. The V gene end was trimmed by 4 bases and the J gene end by 4 bases; junction bases not matched to a gene: 5. Germline CDR1 KGHSH, CDR2 LQKENI. The CDR3 length is 16 residues. In nucleotides, the CDR3 is TGTGCCAGCTCACAATCTGGGACTAGCGGGTACAATGAGCAGTTCTTC. This sequence encodes CASSQSGTSGYNEQFF.

This clonotype was observed a handful of times. This rearrangement joins TRBV14 to TRBJ1-2, with D hard to call. Trimming left V 2 bases short and J 0 bases short, with 7 bases between. The CDR3 extends over 14 amino acids. CDR1 and CDR2 (germline): SGHDN, FVKESK. The CDR3 spells CASSQSLTNYGYTF. The CDR3 bases are TGTGCCAGCAGCCAATCCTTGACTAACTATGGCTACACCTTC.

The table lists this clonotype with a few counts. The chain carries TRBV12-3 or TRBV12-4 and TRBJ2-6; D not resolved. V was pared by 6 bases and J by 0 bases, with 9 bases between. The CDR3 runs to 15 residues. The CDR3 DNA reads TGTGCCAGCAGGGGTCAACTCTCTGGGGCCAACGTCCTGACTTTC. Amino acids: CASRGQLSGANVLTF.

This rearrangement joins TRBV12-3 or TRBV12-4 to TRBJ2-7; D uncertain. V lost 6 bases and J 4 bases, leaving 16 bases between the germline ends. This CDR3 region has 14 residues. In DNA, the CDR3 is TGTGCCAGCAGCCACGACAAACTTCCGTACGAGCAGTACTTC. This translates into CASSHDKLPYEQYF.

Only a few counts were recorded for this clonotype. V gene TRBV2 combines with J gene TRBJ2-7; TRBD1 matches 7 bases. From germline, CDR1 is SNHLY and CDR2 FYNNEI. The junction had 6 bases not matched to a gene; V was cut back by 9 bases and J by 4 bases. The CDR3 has 12 residues. CDR3 sequence reads: CASTGQLYEQYF. CDR3 coding DNA: TGTGCCAGTACGGGACAGCTTTACGAGCAGTACTTC.